This is a list of T cell receptor beta chains from one sample in a study of blood T cells in healthy people across ages. TCRdb re-called the 5' RACE reads through MiXCR, storing one row per CDR3 protein. The data contain hundreds of thousands of distinct CDR3 sequences, less than 45% of them singletons. Material: blood. The receptors come from a man older than 75 in good health. Both conserved end residues are part of each CDR3. Fields, in order: V gene, CDR3 length, CDR3 protein.

TRBV20-1 | 14 | CSATGQLSSYEQYF
TRBV18 | 15 | CASSPMPGVFGTQYF
TRBV6-2/TRBV6-3 | 12 | CAGSRNSYEQYF
TRBV29-1 | 16 | CSVEEPLMGRQNIQYF
TRBV20-1 | 15 | CSARTPRGARYEQYF
TRBV5-1 | 13 | CASSLGKGTEAFF
TRBV6-2/TRBV6-3 | 18 | CASSYSIGLAGSYNEQFF
TRBV20-1 | 17 | CSARGRKQTGGTYEQYF
TRBV6-5 | 13 | CASRDRSSGFPFF
TRBV6-5 | 16 | CASSTDRSQNGYGYTF
TRBV7-3 | 17 | CASSLTPSGAPTGEQYF
TRBV4-2 | 17 | CASSQTGTSGGTDTQYF
TRBV6-1 | 12 | CASSRGGNEQYF
TRBV25-1 | 15 | CASSEPTGANYGYTF
TRBV6-2/TRBV6-3 | 15 | CASSVSGASSYEQYF
TRBV20-1 | 15 | CSARPSGTVVDEQYF
TRBV15 | 14 | CATSPGSTTYEQYF
TRBV20-1 | 11 | CSARDPPQQYF
TRBV15 | 14 | CATSRDPGAGEQYF
TRBV15 | 15 | CATSSPGRSSYEQYF
TRBV20-1 | 16 | CSASYSLAFNYNEQFF
TRBV5-7 | 16 | CASSLGRGGSNDRQFF
TRBV4-3 | 14 | CASSQDRTGTEQFF
TRBV6-2/TRBV6-3 | 15 | CASSLSVRGYSGYTF
TRBV7-8 | 17 | CASSLPSDTDSNQPQHF
TRBV6-2/TRBV6-3 | 14 | CASSEQSSYNEQFF
TRBV29-1 | 13 | CSVTKGQDDGYTF
TRBV28 | 17 | CASSPGGQGLAKNIQYF
TRBV7-2 | 16 | CASSLVSGQGTHEQYF
TRBV5-6 | 14 | CASSDGLARETQYF
TRBV20-1 | 11 | CSASRRGEQFF
TRBV7-2 | 13 | CASSRTRVGTQYF
TRBV6-2/TRBV6-3 | 16 | CASSTTTSGSRGTQYF
TRBV5-1 | 13 | CASSSGGSETQYF
TRBV27 | 16 | CASSSRLAGGYNEQFF
TRBV28 | 15 | CATTSLRGSGNTIYF
TRBV30 | 12 | CAAFTGQNEQFF
TRBV30 | 11 | CAGSVRDEQYF
TRBV7-2 | 15 | CASSLGTASTYEQYF
TRBV20-1 | 13 | CSAPPGGNYGYTF
TRBV6-2/TRBV6-3 | 13 | CASRSGRAGWLFF
TRBV7-2 | 15 | CASSSLAGGVETQYF
TRBV20-1 | 14 | CSANPGQGYYEQYF
TRBV6-6 | 15 | CASSTGTPYNSPLHF
TRBV11-2 | 12 | CASSFEYNEQFF
TRBV29-1 | 12 | CSSALLSNTQYF
TRBV20-1 | 14 | CSAREGQGQETQYF
TRBV5-6 | 17 | CASSHSGLSSGANVLTF
TRBV7-2 | 15 | CASSSTGARGYGYTF
TRBV9 | 14 | CASSGQVVGDTQYF
TRBV7-2 | 20 | CASSPRPVSGGAHRYNEQFF
TRBV3-1 | 12 | CASGQRDQPQHF
TRBV9 | 15 | CASSVELAGNNEQFF
TRBV29-1 | 14 | CSVLSGTGGYEQYF
TRBV6-6 | 16 | CASSPHQGVVNTEAFF